Presented here are 7 T cell receptor beta chains from one specimen sequenced in a study of T cell repertoires in cytomegalovirus infection. TCRdb fed the reads into MiXCR, producing one record per CDR3 protein. Of 300,000 to 450,000 distinct CDR3 sequences listed, about a sixth were seen once; the top ten hold 7.5% to 9.5%. Sequenced material: PBMCs. Source of these receptors: a human donor in good health (CMV status not recorded). Some clones in this sample may be carry-over from other donors' samples.

This clonotype was counted many times. The J gene is TRBJ1-2, the V gene TRBV28, with D maybe TRBD1 (6 bases). The CDR3 is 16 amino acids. CDR1 MDHEN and CDR2 SYDVKM come from the germline V gene. V lost 7 bases and J 2 bases, leaving 20 bases between the germline ends. CDR3 protein: CASTYAPGQINYGYTF. As DNA, the CDR3 is TGTGCCAGCACATATGCTCCTGGACAGATAAACTATGGCTACACCTTC.

This clonotype was counted many times. CDR3: CASSLDSHLTEAFF. CDR3 sequence (DNA): TGTGCCAGCAGTCTGGACTCCCACCTCACTGAAGCTTTCTTT. The V and J genes are TRBV12-3 or TRBV12-4 and TRBJ1-1; D remains unclear. This CDR3 region has 14 residues. With 5 bases removed from V and 4 bases from J, the gap between germline ends came to 14 bases.

Only a few counts were recorded for this clonotype. The V and J genes are TRBV19 and TRBJ1-5; D gene ambiguous. From germline, CDR1 is LNHDA and CDR2 SQIVND (reference sequence). CDR3 length: 16 amino acids. Deletions cut 1 base from V and 0 bases from J, with 10 bases between. The CDR3 DNA is TGTGCCAGTAGTATAGGGCGGGGTTATAGCAATCAGCCCCAGCATTTT. Translation: CASSIGRGYSNQPQHF.

This clonotype showed up many times. The rearrangement uses TRBV7-2 and TRBJ2-7; no firm D call. The V gene lost 1 base and the J gene lost 0 bases, with 10 bases spanning the gap. The length of the CDR3 is 15 residues. The germline CDR1 and CDR2 sequences are SGHTA and FQGNSA. The chain's CDR3 is CASSLGRSISYEQYF. DNA of the CDR3: TGTGCCAGCAGCTTAGGAAGGAGTATCTCCTACGAGCAGTACTTC.

Many counts were recorded for this clonotype. The rearrangement links TRBV7-8 to TRBJ2-1; D might be TRBD1 or TRBD2, each matching 6 bases. Trimming took 1 base from V and 4 from J, leaving 17 bases between them. The V gene's germline CDR1 is SGHVS and CDR2 FQNEAQ. CDR3 length: 17 amino acids. The CDR3 bases are TGTGCCAGCAGCTTAGTGGGGGGCAGGGGAAGGTACAATGAGCAGTTCTTC. As protein: CASSLVGGRGRYNEQFF.

The V and J genes are TRBV12-3 or TRBV12-4 and TRBJ2-1, with D possibly being TRBD1 (6 bases). CDR3 size: 14 residues. V lost 8 bases and J 10 bases, leaving 21 bases between the germline ends. The DNA for the CDR3 is TGTGCCAGCCATGGGGGCACCCCAGAGGGAGAGCAGTTCTTC. It yields the protein CASHGGTPEGEQFF.

This chain uses TRBV28 with TRBJ2-5, with TRBD2 as a possible D gene (5 bases). The germline CDR1 and CDR2 sequences are MDHEN and SYDVKM. The CDR3 length is 14 residues. Trimming shortened V by 6 bases and J by 4 bases, and 15 bases separated the two germline ends. CDR3: CASSKDSGIETQYF. DNA for the CDR3: TGTGCCAGCAGCAAGGACTCCGGGATAGAGACCCAGTACTTC. Together with reference TRBV28 and TRBJ2-5, the CDR3 gives the full variable domain: DVKVTQSSRYLVKRTGEKVFLECVQDMDHENMFWYRQDPGLGLRLIYFSYDVKMKEKGDIPEGYSVSREKKERFSLILESASTNQTSMYLCASSKDSGIETQYFGPGTRLLVL.